This is a list of T cell receptor beta chains from one sample in a study of T cell repertoires in cytomegalovirus infection. These receptors' antigens are unknown. One entry per CDR3 protein, called by TCRdb with MiXCR from the reads. The data show 900,000 to 950,000 distinct CDR3 sequences, with 30% to 40% seen just once and about 14% held by the top ten. Sequencing used cultured CD8+ T cells from PBMCs, obtained from culture after CMV antigen stimulation. The receptor source for this set is a human donor in good health (CMV status not recorded). Some clones in this sample may be carry-over from other donors' samples. CDR3s include the opening cysteine and the closing phenylalanine or tryptophan. A D gene is named only where the DNA matches it firmly. Clone sizes are given selectively: once, few, many, or a class where the clone is expanded.

CDR3 protein	CDR3 DNA	D gene	clone size	V gene	J gene	CDR3 length
CASSDSGGGTNEKLFF	TGTGCCAGCAGTGATTCGGGAGGGGGAACTAATGAAAAACTGTTTTTT	.	.	TRBV25-1	TRBJ1-4	16
CASSIRQGSPRTDTQYF	TGTGCCAGCAGTATCCGACAGGGAAGCCCTCGAACAGATACGCAGTATTTT	TRBD1	once	TRBV28	TRBJ2-3	17
CASSPGTVKETQYF	TGTGCCAGCAGCCCCGGGACAGTAAAGGAGACCCAGTACTTC	TRBD1	.	TRBV7-1	TRBJ2-5	14
CASSLDRGGEKLFF	TGTGCCAGCAGCTTGGACAGGGGTGGCGAAAAACTGTTTTTT	TRBD1	many	TRBV5-5	TRBJ1-4	14
CSARDLSGFSSYNEQFF	TGCAGTGCTAGAGATTTGAGCGGTTTCAGCTCCTACAATGAGCAGTTCTTC	.	few	TRBV20-1	TRBJ2-1	17
CASSLTGSYTDTQYF	TGTGCCAGCAGCTTAACGGGATCCTACACAGATACGCAGTATTTT	.	many	TRBV7-6	TRBJ2-3	15
CASSSTDRGGNYGYTF	TGTGCCAGCAGTTCTACCGACAGGGGCGGAAACTATGGCTACACCTTC	TRBD1	few	TRBV27	TRBJ1-2	16
CVSSFGRTTSTDTQYF	TGTGTCAGCAGCTTTGGCAGGACGACTAGCACAGATACGCAGTATTTT	.	.	TRBV5-4	TRBJ2-3	16
CSVEDRGGRTDTQYF	TGCAGCGTTGAAGATCGCGGGGGGCGGACAGATACGCAGTATTTT	TRBD2	few	TRBV29-1	TRBJ2-3	15
CASSEGPALGSQYF	TGTGCCAGCAGTGAGGGTCCCGCCCTGGGATCGCAGTATTTT	.	.	TRBV6-1	TRBJ2-3	14
CASSLGAGGRPEAFF	TGTGCCAGCAGCTTAGGGGCAGGGGGTAGGCCTGAAGCTTTCTTT	TRBD1	many	TRBV7-8	TRBJ1-1	15
CASSLILGQPQHF	TGTGCCAGCAGCTTAATTTTGGGTCAGCCCCAGCATTTT	.	.	TRBV7-6	TRBJ1-5	13
CASSLDRAMLSSGANVLTF	TGTGCCAGCAGCTTAGACAGGGCTATGCTAAGCTCTGGGGCCAACGTCCTGACTTTC	.	.	TRBV7-9	TRBJ2-6	19
CASSQEVTILYGYTF	TGTGCCAGCAGCCAAGAGGTGACAATCCTCTATGGCTACACCTTC	.	many	TRBV4-2	TRBJ1-2	15
CASSLRDRTYNEQFF	TGTGCCAGCAGTTTAAGGGACAGAACCTACAATGAGCAGTTCTTC	TRBD1	few	TRBV12-3/TRBV12-4	TRBJ2-1	15
CASTLAGGLYNEQFF	TGTGCCAGTACACTAGCGGGGGGGTTATACAATGAGCAGTTCTTC	TRBD2	few	TRBV19	TRBJ2-1	15
CASSYPGQGRLQYF	TGTGCCAGCAGTTACCCGGGACAGGGGAGGCTGCAGTATTTT	TRBD1	.	TRBV6-6	TRBJ2-3	14
CASSEWGVEQYF	TGTGCCAGCAGTGAATGGGGGGTCGAGCAGTACTTC	.	few	TRBV2	TRBJ2-7	12
CARTLFGQGFQETQYF	TGTGCCAGGACACTGTTCGGACAGGGGTTTCAAGAGACCCAGTACTTC	TRBD1	few	TRBV27	TRBJ2-5	16
CASSLQGLEKLFF	TGTGCCAGCAGTTTACAGGGCTTGGAAAAACTGTTTTTT	.	.	TRBV27	TRBJ1-4	13
CATSEGTGPALDTGELFF	TGTGCCACAAGTGAGGGGACAGGCCCGGCGCTGGACACCGGGGAGCTGTTTTTT	TRBD1	.	TRBV24-1	TRBJ2-2	18
CASSSSSSYGYTF	TGTGCCAGCAGCTCTAGTTCTAGCTATGGCTACACCTTC	.	.	TRBV2	TRBJ1-2	13
CASSNTGTAKPHTEAFF	TGTGCCAGCAGCAATACCGGGACGGCGAAACCTCACACTGAAGCTTTCTTT	.	few	TRBV11-2	TRBJ1-1	17
CSARIPLSERGPQETQYF	TGCAGTGCTAGGATTCCCCTTTCTGAGCGGGGGCCACAAGAGACCCAGTACTTC	TRBD2	few	TRBV20-1	TRBJ2-5	18
CASSQGMGPVTGELFF	TGCGCCAGCAGCCAAGGGATGGGACCAGTTACCGGGGAGCTGTTTTTT	.	few	TRBV4-1	TRBJ2-2	16
CASSPTIEGIRNTEAFF	TGTGCCAGCTCACCGACTATTGAGGGAATCCGGAACACTGAAGCTTTCTTT	.	.	TRBV18	TRBJ1-1	17
CANSPTLVGEQFF	TGTGCCAACAGTCCCACTCTAGTGGGTGAGCAGTTCTTC	.	.	TRBV27	TRBJ2-1	13
CASSGLQIPYEQYF	TGTGCCAGCAGTGGATTGCAGATCCCCTACGAGCAGTACTTC	.	many	TRBV6-1	TRBJ2-7	14
CASSLARISTEAFF	TGTGCCAGCAGCTTAGCCAGGATCAGCACTGAAGCTTTCTTT	.	few	TRBV7-8	TRBJ1-1	14
CASSLTQTGLTEAFF	TGTGCCAGCAGTTTAACCCAGACAGGGCTCACTGAAGCTTTCTTT	TRBD1	.	TRBV27	TRBJ1-1	15
CASSATVYEQYF	TGTGCCAGCAGTGCGACCGTCTACGAGCAGTACTTC	.	.	TRBV12-3/TRBV12-4	TRBJ2-7	12
CASSGPGNVYGYTF	TGTGCCAGCAGCGGCCCAGGGAACGTCTATGGCTACACCTTC	.	.	TRBV5-4	TRBJ1-2	14